This passage covers 29 T cell receptor beta chains from one sample sequenced in a study of beta chain features in type 1 diabetes. Since all of the isolated RNA was reverse transcribed, expressed TCRB transcripts were what got sequenced. Profiled with immunoSEQ multiplex PCR; TCRdb holds only in-frame clones, not every one. Altogether 330,000 or so clones are present, about 14% being singletons, with the ten largest covering 6.7%. Sequencing was performed on central memory CD4+ T cells from blood. The receptor source for this set is a man under 40 in good health.

In its sample, this clone was seen a few times. The chain uses TRBV27 and TRBJ1-2; weak D call: TRBD1 (5 bases). The germline V and J ends were trimmed by 7 bases and 2 bases, with 17 bases remaining between them. The length of the CDR3 is 15 residues. CDR1 and CDR2 from the germline V gene are MNHEY and SMNVEV (reference sequence). CDR3: CASMGIGQRNYGYTF. CDR3 coding DNA: TGTGCCAGCATGGGTATAGGACAACGAAACTATGGCTACACCTTC.

CDR3 protein: CASRPGGSSYNEQFF. CDR3 DNA: TGTGCCAGCAGGCCCGGGGGGAGCTCCTACAATGAGCAGTTCTTC. The J gene is TRBJ2-1, the V gene TRBV11-3; 7 bases align to TRBD2. Trimming cost V 6 bases and J 0 bases; bases outside gene matches: 5. Looked up from germline, CDR1 is SGHNT and CDR2 is YENEEA. This CDR3 has 15 residues.

V is TRBV18 and J is TRBJ2-2; no definite D call. Trimming stripped 1 base from V and 2 bases from J, with 11 bases between. The CDR3 runs to 16 residues. Germline V CDR1 and CDR2: KGHSH, LQKENI. The CDR3 DNA is TGTGCCAGCTCACCACGGCGAAGCCCTAACACCGGGGAGCTGTTTTTT. Translated: CASSPRRSPNTGELFF.

The chain joins TRBV5-1 to TRBJ2-3; perhaps TRBD1 as D (5 bases). The CDR3 totals 12 residues. Germline V CDR1 and CDR2: SGHRS, YFSETQ. The V end was cut by 7 bases, the J end by 8 bases, with 14 bases between. The CDR3 reads CASFLEGATQYF. CDR3 nucleotide sequence: TGCGCCAGCTTCCTCGAAGGGGCTACGCAGTATTTT.

In the case of this clone: Additional DNA sequences in this sample encode the identical CDR3. The gene calls are TRBV19 and TRBJ1-1; no firm D call. Trimming cost V 6 bases and J 2 bases, with 10 bases left between them. Germline V gene data show CDR1 as LNHDA and CDR2 as SQIVND (reference sequence). The CDR3 sequence is 13 residues long. In DNA, the CDR3 is TGTGCCAGTAGATCAGGTCGCAACACTGAAGCTTTCTTT. Protein product: CASRSGRNTEAFF.

This clone was detected a few times. The chain uses TRBV2 and TRBJ1-3; the D gene is possibly TRBD1 (6 bases). The CDR3 is made up of 15 amino acids. Germline values: CDR1 SNHLY, CDR2 FYNNEI. V dropped 6 bases and J dropped 4 bases, with 16 bases sitting between them. The CDR3 protein is CASRASGARGNTIYF. The CDR3 DNA sequence: TGTGCCAGCAGGGCGTCGGGGGCTAGAGGAAACACCATATATTTT.

This clone turned up a few times. The chain employs TRBV5-1 and TRBJ2-7, with 7 bases that match TRBD1. Trimming cost V 4 bases and J 2 bases; bases outside gene matches: 6. The CDR3 has 14 residues. Germline CDR1 SGHRS, CDR2 YFSETQ. CDR3 loop: CASSEPQGAYEQYF. CDR3 nucleotide sequence: TGCGCCAGCAGCGAACCCCAGGGGGCCTACGAGCAGTACTTC.

This chain uses TRBV7-2 with TRBJ2-5, with unresolved D. Germline V gene lookup returns CDR1 SGHTA and CDR2 FQGNSA. V shed 1 base and J shed 1 base, with 7 bases lying between them. The CDR3 sequence is 14 residues long. Here the CDR3 reads CASSLGHAQETQYF. The CDR3 DNA reads TGTGCCAGCAGCTTAGGGCATGCCCAAGAGACCCAGTACTTC.

This clone was seen a few times. The chain has TRBV2 and TRBJ1-4; TRBD1 aligns across 7 bases. Germline V gene lookup returns CDR1 SNHLY and CDR2 FYNNEI. This CDR3 is 15 amino acids long. With V trimmed by 6 bases and J by 6 bases, 10 bases remained unmatched. DNA for the CDR3: TGTGCCAGCAGCGATCGCGGGACAGTCGATGAAAAACTGTTTTTT. Translation gives CASSDRGTVDEKLFF. The complete variable domain, with remaining parts taken from reference TRBV2 and TRBJ1-4, reads EPEVTQTPSHQVTQMGQEVILRCVPISNHLYFYWYRQILGQKVEFLVSFYNNEISEKSEIFDDQFSVERPDGSNFTLKIRSTKLEDSAMYFCASSDRGTVDEKLFFGSGTQLSVL.

The chain carries TRBV19 and TRBJ2-5; D is uncertain. Trimming removed 3 bases at V and 2 bases at J, with 10 bases between. Per the germline V gene, CDR1 is LNHDA and CDR2 is SQIVND (reference sequence). The CDR3 consists of 14 residues. The CDR3 nucleotides read TGTGCCAGTAGTATTGGGTGGGGTCAAGAGACCCAGTACTTC. As protein: CASSIGWGQETQYF.

This sequence joins TRBV7-9 and TRBJ2-5; 8 nucleotides line up with TRBD1. The CDR3 sequence is 13 residues long. V was clipped by 3 bases and J by 6 bases; unmatched bases: 3. Germline V lookup: CDR1 SEHNR, CDR2 FQNEAQ (reference sequence). In nucleotides, the CDR3 is TGTGCCAGCAGCTTTGGACAGGGCCAGACCCAGTACTTC. The encoded protein is CASSFGQGQTQYF.

This clone was counted at least ten times. This rearrangement joins TRBV15 to TRBJ1-5, with 9 bases matching TRBD1. Germline lookup yields CDR1 LNHNV and CDR2 YYDKDF (reference sequence). This CDR3 comprises 16 residues. The V gene end was trimmed by 3 bases and the J gene end by 2 bases; junction bases not matched to a gene: 5. The CDR3 reads CATSRGRQGGNQPQHF. The CDR3 nucleotides read TGTGCCACCAGCAGGGGAAGACAGGGGGGCAATCAGCCCCAGCATTTT. The full variable domain, completed using reference TRBV15 and TRBJ1-5, is DAMVIQNPRYQVTQFGKPVTLSCSQTLNHNVMYWYQQKSSQAPKLLFHYYDKDFNNEADTPDNFQSRRPNTSFCFLDIRSPGLGDTAMYLCATSRGRQGGNQPQHFGDGTRLSIL.

The chain carries TRBV27 and TRBJ1-2, with D perhaps matching TRBD1 (6 bases). Germline assignment: CDR1 MNHEY and CDR2 SMNVEV (reference sequence). CDR3 size: 13 residues. The V end was cut by 0 bases, the J end by 7 bases, with 9 bases between. CDR3 sequence (DNA): TGTGCCAGCAGTTTATCAGGGGGTGTTGGCTACACCTTC. This codes for CASSLSGGVGYTF.

The CDR3 DNA is TGTGCCAGCAGTTACGGCAGGGGCTATGGCTACACCTTC. This codes for CASSYGRGYGYTF. The V call is TRBV6-5, the J call TRBJ1-2; possible D gene TRBD1, 6 bases. Trimming left V 2 bases short and J 4 bases short, with 8 bases between. The CDR3 extends over 13 amino acids. Germline CDR1 and CDR2: MNHEY and SVGAGI.

The rearrangement joins TRBV19 to TRBJ1-1; 12 positions agree with TRBD1. The CDR3 consists of 13 residues. V shed 4 bases and J 8 bases; nucleotides not matched to a gene: 2. Germline-derived CDR1 and CDR2 are LNHDA and SQIVND (reference sequence). DNA of the CDR3: TGTGCCAGTAGTACGGGACAGGGGGCGGAAGCTTTCTTT. Translating it yields CASSTGQGAEAFF.

In this sample, this clone turned up many times. The J gene is TRBJ2-1, the V gene TRBV5-4; TRBD2 might be the D (5 bases). This CDR3 spans 17 amino acids. Deletions cut 0 bases from V and 5 bases from J, with 18 bases between. Germline V gene lookup returns CDR1 SGHNT and CDR2 YYREEE (reference sequence). The CDR3 reads CASSLARRTFSDNEQFF. The CDR3 DNA is TGTGCCAGCAGCTTGGCCAGGAGGACCTTTTCGGACAATGAGCAGTTCTTC.

The rearrangement joins TRBV5-1 to TRBJ2-7; 7 bases agree with TRBD2. The CDR3 runs to 17 residues. Germline CDR1 SGHRS, CDR2 YFSETQ. The trim removed 0 bases at V and 0 bases at J, leaving 9 bases unmatched. CDR3 DNA sequence: TGCGCCAGCAGCTTGGAGCAAGCGGGGACTTACTCCTACGAGCAGTACTTC. This sequence encodes CASSLEQAGTYSYEQYF.

The gene calls are TRBV18 and TRBJ2-4; 8 bases are a match to TRBD2. Germline assignment: CDR1 KGHSH and CDR2 LQKENI. V dropped 2 bases and J dropped 1; count of bases not matched to a gene: 4. This CDR3 contains 16 residues. CDR3 nucleotide sequence: TGTGCCAGCTCACCAGGGCCTAGCGGGGCCAAAAACATTCAGTACTTC. Protein: CASSPGPSGAKNIQYF.

This clone showed up just a few times. V gene TRBV6-1 combines with J gene TRBJ2-1, with 9 bases that match TRBD2. Germline values: CDR1 MNHNS, CDR2 SASEGT. V lost 6 bases and J lost 6; bases outside the gene matches: 6. The CDR3 has 14 amino acids. The CDR3 DNA reads as TGTGCCAGCAGCCCTATAGCGGGAGTCAATGAGCAGTTCTTC. This encodes CASSPIAGVNEQFF.

This clone has just a few counts. The gene calls are TRBV6-1 and TRBJ1-5; D is ambiguous. Germline V lookup: CDR1 MNHNS, CDR2 SASEGT. The CDR3 runs to 13 residues. V lost 5 bases to trimming and J lost 7 bases, with 12 bases between them. The CDR3 loop is CASSPDTFQPQHF. The CDR3 DNA sequence: TGTGCCAGCAGTCCCGATACGTTCCAGCCCCAGCATTTT.

The chain uses TRBV5-4 and TRBJ2-7; 11 nucleotides line up with TRBD1. Germline V gene lookup returns CDR1 SGHNT and CDR2 YYREEE (reference sequence). This CDR3 region has 16 residues. Germline trimming cut 4 bases from V and 4 bases from J; bases unmatched to any gene: 10. CDR3 residues: CASSQGGGQGGYEQYF. The CDR3 region has the DNA TGTGCCAGCAGCCAAGGTGGGGGACAGGGGGGATACGAGCAGTACTTC.

This clone has only a few counts. The rearrangement joins TRBV25-1 to TRBJ2-2, with D perhaps TRBD2 (7 bases). This CDR3 comprises 16 residues. From germline, CDR1 is MGHDK and CDR2 SYGVNS. With 5 bases removed from V and 1 base from J, the gap between germline ends came to 14 bases. The CDR3 DNA is TGTGCCAGCAGTACGCGGGGGCCGAAGAACACCGGGGAGCTGTTTTTT. Amino acids: CASSTRGPKNTGELFF.

This clone was picked up a small number of times. V usage is TRBV5-1 and J usage is TRBJ2-1; either TRBD1 or TRBD2 may supply D (6 bases each). The V end was cut by 0 bases, the J end by 7 bases, with 17 bases between. CDR3 length equals 16 residues. From germline, CDR1 is SGHRS and CDR2 YFSETQ. The CDR3 region has the DNA TGCGCCAGCAGCTTGGTTACGGGGGCGACCAGGAATGAGCAGTTCTTC. Its protein product is CASSLVTGATRNEQFF. The whole variable domain, remainder taken from reference TRBV5-1 and TRBJ2-1, is KAGVTQTPRYLIKTRGQQVTLSCSPISGHRSVSWYQQTPGQGLQFLFEYFSETQRNKGNFPGRFSGRQFSNSRSEMNVSTLELGDSALYLCASSLVTGATRNEQFFGPGTRLTVL.

This clone appeared a few times. The V call is TRBV13, the J call TRBJ1-2; D perhaps matches TRBD1 (5 bases). The CDR3 spans 12 residues. The ends were cut back, 5 bases at V and 5 bases at J, with 9 bases in the middle. Germline V CDR1 and CDR2: PRHDT, FYEKMQ (reference sequence). CDR3 nucleotides: TGTGCCAGCAGCCAAGACAGATATGGCTACACCTTC. It codes for CASSQDRYGYTF.

V and J are TRBV7-8 and TRBJ2-2; the D is unclear. The CDR3 is 15 amino acids. CDR1 is SGHVS, CDR2 FQNEAQ, per germline. Trimming removed 0 bases from V and 0 bases from J, with 5 bases in between. The CDR3 loop is CASSLAWSNTGELFF. The CDR3 DNA reads TGTGCCAGCAGCTTAGCGTGGTCGAACACCGGGGAGCTGTTTTTT.

This clone has more than one count but fewer than ten. V and J are TRBV7-9 and TRBJ2-1; 8 nucleotides match TRBD1. Germline trimming cut 7 bases from V and 7 bases from J; bases unmatched to any gene: 3. This CDR3 has 12 residues. The germline V gene has CDR1 SEHNR and CDR2 FQNEAQ (reference sequence). CDR3 region: CASKDRANEQFF. DNA of the CDR3: TGTGCCAGCAAGGACAGGGCGAATGAGCAGTTCTTC.

CDR3 sequence: CAINSQGDQETQYF. Here the CDR3 DNA reads TGTGCCATTAACTCACAGGGGGACCAAGAGACCCAGTACTTC. The V call is TRBV6-5, the J call TRBJ2-5; 8 bases fit TRBD1. V dropped 10 bases and J dropped 0; count of bases not matched to a gene: 7. Germline V CDR1 and CDR2: MNHEY, SVGAGI. This CDR3 comprises 14 residues.

The CDR3 DNA reads TGTGCCATCATTCCGGGAAATGTCCAGCCCCAGCATTTT. Its translation is CAIIPGNVQPQHF. This chain joins TRBV10-3 and TRBJ1-5, with no clear D. V was shortened by 7 bases and J by 7 bases, with 14 bases between the two germline ends. The CDR3 is 13 amino acids. The germline V gene encodes CDR1 ENHRY and CDR2 SYGVKD.

V usage is TRBV5-1 and J usage is TRBJ1-1, with a possible D match to TRBD1 (6 bases). The germline V gene encodes CDR1 SGHRS and CDR2 YFSETQ. V dropped 0 bases and J dropped 1 base, with 10 bases sitting between them. CDR3 length: 15 residues. The CDR3 DNA follows: TGCGCCAGCAGCTTGGGGGGGGCGAGGAACACTGAAGCTTTCTTT. Translated, it gives CASSLGGARNTEAFF. Full variable domain (outside the CDR3, taken from reference TRBV5-1 and TRBJ1-1): KAGVTQTPRYLIKTRGQQVTLSCSPISGHRSVSWYQQTPGQGLQFLFEYFSETQRNKGNFPGRFSGRQFSNSRSEMNVSTLELGDSALYLCASSLGGARNTEAFFGQGTRLTVV.